A single sample is the source of the 17 T cell receptor beta chains below, sequenced in a study of PD-1 blockade in classical Hodgkin lymphoma. Patients all relapsed after autologous stem cell transplantation, and there was variation in brentuximab vedotin exposure. Profiling relied on immunoSEQ multiplex PCR, and the TCRdb table lists in-frame clones only, not all of them. The sample shows about 34,000 clones, around 80% of them seen only once. This sample comprised peripheral blood mononuclear cells (PBMCs), obtained before the second cycle of nivolumab. The receptor source for this set is a human donor with classical Hodgkin lymphoma.

This sequence joins TRBV7-9 and TRBJ1-2; D unclear. CDR3 length equals 14 residues. Trimming stripped 5 bases from V and 8 bases from J, with 18 bases between. Germline V gives CDR1 SEHNR, CDR2 FQNEAQ (reference sequence). This CDR3 reads CASSPTVGMVGYTF. The CDR3 DNA is TGTGCCAGCAGCCCCACAGTGGGAATGGTAGGCTACACCTTC.

V usage is TRBV7-2 and J usage is TRBJ2-3; D not resolved. Germline assignment: CDR1 SGHTA and CDR2 FQGNSA. The CDR3 sequence is 14 residues long. V lost 0 bases to trimming and J lost 0 bases, with 4 bases between them. CDR3 in DNA: TGTGCCAGCAGCTTAGCGGGGAGCACAGATACGCAGTATTTT. Its protein is CASSLAGSTDTQYF.

V and J are TRBV27 and TRBJ1-2, with D perhaps matching TRBD1 (5 bases). Germline V gene lookup returns CDR1 MNHEY and CDR2 SMNVEV (reference sequence). The CDR3 totals 17 residues. The V end was cut by 5 bases, the J end by 3 bases, with 22 bases between. CDR3 sequence reads: CASSRRSGTWSDYGYTF. The CDR3 DNA sequence: TGTGCCAGCAGTCGCCGCTCCGGGACTTGGTCTGACTATGGCTACACCTTC.

The chain uses TRBV5-6 and TRBJ2-7; 8 bases are a match to TRBD1. Germline V gene sequence: CDR1 SGHDT, CDR2 YYEEEE. V lost 5 bases to trimming and J lost 2 bases; unmatched junction nucleotides: 12. This CDR3 contains 16 residues. CDR3 sequence reads: CASRRRLGQGPYEQYF. The CDR3 coding sequence is TGTGCCAGCAGACGAAGACTAGGACAGGGCCCCTACGAGCAGTACTTC.

This chain uses TRBV2 with TRBJ2-3; weak D call: TRBD1 (5 bases). Trimming took off 5 bases at V and 6 bases at J, with 9 bases between the two ends. The germline gives CDR1 SNHLY, CDR2 FYNNEI. The CDR3 contains 12 residues. The CDR3: CASSKGPDTQYF. The DNA of the CDR3 is TGTGCCAGCAGTAAGGGGCCCGATACGCAGTATTTT.

The rearrangement uses TRBV7-2 and TRBJ2-7; no definite D call. Between the trimmed V and J ends, which lost 1 base and 2 bases, there was a span of 3 bases. Germline lookup yields CDR1 SGHTA and CDR2 FQGNSA. This CDR3 spans 12 amino acids. CDR3 DNA sequence: TGTGCCAGCAGCTTAGTGGCCTACGAGCAGTACTTC. Protein sequence: CASSLVAYEQYF.

The chain combines TRBV7-2 with TRBJ2-1; perhaps D is TRBD1 or TRBD2 (5 bases each). From germline, CDR1 is SGHTA and CDR2 FQGNSA. Trimming removed 1 base from V and 9 bases from J, with 16 bases in between. CDR3 size: 15 residues. The CDR3 sequence: CASSLGQRAGSEQFF. The CDR3 DNA is TGTGCCAGCAGCTTAGGACAGAGGGCCGGAAGTGAGCAGTTCTTC.

As regards this clone: The sample contains more than one DNA sequence encoding this CDR3. The chain joins TRBV7-9 to TRBJ2-3; a weak D match, TRBD2 (5 bases). V was clipped by 5 bases and J by 4 bases, with 10 bases between them. The length of the CDR3 is 13 residues. Germline V CDR1 and CDR2: SEHNR, FQNEAQ (reference sequence). The CDR3 reads CASSPRGPDTQYF. CDR3 nucleotides: TGTGCCAGCAGCCCCCGAGGGCCAGATACGCAGTATTTT.

This chain links TRBV13 with TRBJ2-2; 7 positions match TRBD2. Looked up from germline, CDR1 is PRHDT and CDR2 is FYEKMQ (reference sequence). This CDR3 spans 16 amino acids. The junction had 7 bases not matched to a gene; V was cut back by 3 bases and J by 3 bases. The DNA of the CDR3 is TGTGCCAGCAGCTTGAGGGGCGGGGGAGACACCGGGGAGCTGTTTTTT. It yields the protein CASSLRGGGDTGELFF.

J is TRBJ2-5 and V is TRBV6-5; 9 positions match TRBD1. The V and J ends lost 5 bases and 1 base, in that order; junction bases with no gene match: 5. Germline V gene lookup returns CDR1 MNHEY and CDR2 SVGAGI. This CDR3 is built from 15 residues. The CDR3 here is CASSTWTGAQETQYF. The CDR3 DNA reads as TGTGCCAGCAGTACTTGGACAGGGGCCCAAGAGACCCAGTACTTC.

V gene TRBV18 combines with J gene TRBJ2-4, with no clear D. This CDR3 spans 11 amino acids. The V gene lost 6 bases and the J gene lost 10 bases, with 10 bases spanning the gap. Germline values: CDR1 KGHSH, CDR2 LQKENI. For the CDR3, the DNA is TGTGCCAGCTCCCTCCGAGGTATTCAGTACTTC. Translating it yields CASSLRGIQYF.

The V and J genes are TRBV9 and TRBJ2-3; D is ambiguous. Trimming cost V 1 base and J 0 bases, with 9 bases left between them. This CDR3 has 15 amino acids. CDR1 is SGDLS and CDR2 is YYNGEE in the germline V gene. The CDR3: CASSVTGHSTDTQYF. CDR3 coding DNA: TGTGCCAGCAGCGTAACCGGGCACAGCACAGATACGCAGTATTTT.

With respect to this clone: At one end the junction does not follow the germline gene, possibly because of a read error. This rearrangement joins TRBV5-1 to TRBJ2-5; TRBD2 matches 8 bases. Germline CDR1 reads SGHRS; CDR2 reads YFSETQ. CDR3 size: 15 residues. As DNA, the CDR3 is TGCGCCAGCGGCTTCCAGCGGGGGAGCCAAGAGACCCAGTACTTC. Translated, it gives CASGFQRGSQETQYF.

The V gene is TRBV5-5, the J gene TRBJ1-1; D perhaps matches TRBD1 (5 bases). CDR1 SGHKS and CDR2 YYEKEE come from the germline V gene (reference sequence). V lost 0 bases to trimming and J lost 4 bases, with 10 bases between them. This CDR3 region has 14 residues. Here the CDR3 DNA reads TGTGCCAGCAGCTTGGAGTGGGGGAGCACTGAAGCTTTCTTT. This encodes CASSLEWGSTEAFF.

The table lists this clone with a few counts. This chain joins TRBV11-2 and TRBJ2-7; D is undetermined. This CDR3 spans 15 amino acids. Trimming took off 0 bases at V and 4 bases at J, with 13 bases between the two ends. CDR1 is SGHAT, CDR2 FQNNGV, per germline. In DNA, the CDR3 is TGTGCCAGCAGCTTAGATCGGCACAGCGAGTACGAGCAGTACTTC. Protein sequence: CASSLDRHSEYEQYF.

This clone occurred a few times. The V gene is TRBV6-1, the J gene TRBJ2-5, with TRBD2 identical over 14 bases. The germline V gene encodes CDR1 MNHNS and CDR2 SASEGT. This CDR3 has 17 residues. After removal of 4 bases from V and 5 bases from J, the junction contained 9 bases not matched to a gene. This CDR3 is CASSGRTSGGLGETQYF. Written as DNA, the CDR3 is TGTGCCAGCAGTGGACGGACTAGCGGGGGGCTGGGGGAGACCCAGTACTTC.

This clone was observed a single time. The V call is TRBV7-2, the J call TRBJ2-5; 15 nucleotides match TRBD2. V shed 5 bases, J shed 4 bases, and the junction held 5 bases outside the gene matches. Looked up from germline, CDR1 is SGHTA and CDR2 is FQGNSA. The CDR3 is made up of 16 amino acids. CDR3 DNA sequence: TGTGCCAGCAGCCGGACTAGCGGGGGGGCCGGAGAGACCCAGTACTTC. It yields the protein CASSRTSGGAGETQYF.